Below, one TCR beta chain is given with its context. The sample's time point: sample taken at primary tumor resection. Sequencing was performed on whole RNA extracted from tumor and nontumor lung tissue, or from frozen PBMC, and the material was left unsorted. The donors, roughly 70 patients with untreated early-stage non-small cell lung cancer, provided the samples. This sample was included in a study of spatial heterogeneity in lung cancer. MiXCR was run by TCRdb on the 5' RACE reads, yielding one entry per CDR3 protein. The data hold approximately 52,000 distinct CDR3 sequences, with approximately 5% observed a single time. Trimming removed 1 base from V and 5 bases from J, with 8 bases in between. CDR3 length: 13 residues. Per germline, CDR1 SGHNT and CDR2 YENEEA.

The source was PBMCs, collected at surgery. The rearrangement links TRBV11-3 to TRBJ1-1; D gene uncertain. This clonotype was obtained from a male donor with early-stage non-small cell lung cancer. CDR3 nucleotide sequence: TGTGCCAGCAGCTTAGGACCCCAAACTGAAGCTTTCTTT. Amino acids: CASSLGPQTEAFF.